The T cell receptor (beta chain) described here comes from a study of immune heterogeneity within non-small cell lung tumors. Overall study: Classification of the tumors gave several squamous cell carcinomas, around 9 non-squamous carcinomas and 1 not otherwise specified. Study-wide findings and caveats: For local T-cell clonality, the correlation with local tumor mutational burden was moderate but significant (R approximately 0.34).

It was a multiplex PCR that amplified TCR beta CDR3, with 32 V and 13 J primers. MiXCR, run by TCRdb on the multiplex PCR reads, gives a single entry per CDR3 protein. This table has more than 10,000 distinct CDR3 sequences, 25% to 30% appearing once. Samples each supplied 450 to 700 ng of bulk tumor genomic DNA as template. While surgery was under way, several biopsies spaced far apart were taken per primary tumor. Patients had untreated, newly diagnosed non-small cell lung cancer and underwent curative surgery. Patients newly diagnosed with non-small cell lung cancer and having curative-intent surgery served as donors. This clonotype was observed once. Its antigen is unidentified. This could be a read error, since a much larger clone is one nucleotide away. The CDR3 runs 15 residues. The germline gives CDR1 LNHNV, CDR2 YYDKDF (reference sequence). The J segment lost 8 bases and the V segment lost 0 bases, leaving 6 bases of the junction unmatched.

This TCR came from a man over 45 with non-small cell lung cancer. The sample comprised lung tumor tissue. V gene TRBV15 combines with J gene TRBJ1-4, with 7 positions matching TRBD1. CDR3 nucleotide sequence: TGTGCCACCAGCAGAGATGGGACAGCATGGGAAAAACTGTTTTTT. Residues: CATSRDGTAWEKLFF. The full variable domain, completed using reference TRBV15 and TRBJ1-4, is DAMVIQNPRYQVTQFGKPVTLSCSQTLNHNVMYWYQQKSSQAPKLLFHYYDKDFNNEADTPDNFQSRRPNTSFCFLDIRSPGLGDTAMYLCATSRDGTAWEKLFFGSGTQLSVL.